Listed below are T cell receptor beta chains from one sample, sequenced in a study of human T cells and chemical hapten exposure. A single record per CDR3 protein comes from TCRdb applying MiXCR to the RACE reads. This sample yields 80,000 to 95,000 distinct CDR3 sequences, of which 9.5% to 12% are seen a single time; less than 2.5% belongs to the top ten. The sample was whole blood, taken in connection with sensitization to the hapten diphenylcyclopropenone (DPC). These receptors all stem from a man in his forties with alopecia areata. Some clones in this sample may be carry-over from other donors' samples. The CDR3 runs from the conserved cysteine through the conserved F or W. D genes are given only for firm matches. Rows may omit the clone size; those that give it use once, few, many or a size class.

D	V	size	J	CDR3	DNA
.	TRBV6-5	few	TRBJ2-3	CASSYGFRGADTQYF	TGTGCCAGCAGTTACGGGTTCCGGGGCGCAGATACGCAGTATTTT
TRBD2	TRBV6-2/TRBV6-3	.	TRBJ2-1	CASTMGLAGVNEQFF	TGTGCCAGCACGATGGGACTAGCGGGAGTCAATGAGCAGTTCTTC
.	TRBV6-5	few	TRBJ2-3	CASSPFRGVGDTQYF	TGTGCCAGCAGTCCGTTTCGGGGCGTCGGCGATACGCAGTATTTT
.	TRBV13	many	TRBJ2-1	CASSGSGANEQFF	TGTGCCAGCAGCGGGAGTGGGGCCAATGAGCAGTTCTTC
.	TRBV15	.	TRBJ2-7	CATSRYGQGRYEQYF	TGTGCCACCAGCAGATACGGCCAGGGGCGATACGAGCAGTACTTC
.	TRBV14	.	TRBJ2-3	CASSPLVADTQYF	TGTGCCAGCAGCCCGTTGGTCGCAGATACGCAGTATTTT
.	TRBV29-1	.	TRBJ1-4	CSVEGGATNEKLFF	TGCAGCGTTGAAGGGGGAGCGACTAATGAAAAACTGTTTTTT
.	TRBV7-2	few	TRBJ2-1	CASSLARLPEQFF	TGTGCCAGCAGCTTAGCTCGGCTACCCGAGCAGTTCTTC
.	TRBV7-9	.	TRBJ2-5	CASSLRRGVETQYF	TGTGCCAGCAGCTTAAGGAGAGGGGTTGAGACCCAGTACTTC
TRBD2	TRBV12-3/TRBV12-4	few	TRBJ2-1	CASSLASGLAGELF	TGTGCCAGCAGTTTAGCGTCAGGACTAGCGGGAGAGCTCTTC
TRBD2	TRBV20-1	many	TRBJ2-3	CSARELAGAPDTQYF	TGCAGTGCTAGAGAACTAGCGGGAGCTCCAGATACGCAGTATTTT
.	TRBV7-2	.	TRBJ1-5	CASSLSGRDQPQHF	TGTGCCAGCAGCTTATCAGGCAGGGATCAGCCCCAGCATTTT
TRBD1	TRBV7-6	few	TRBJ2-7	CASSLRGTGDSEQYF	TGTGCCAGCAGCTTACGGGGGACAGGGGATTCCGAGCAGTACTTC
.	TRBV28	many	TRBJ2-4	CASSLVSPAKNIQYF	TGTGCCAGCAGTTTGGTATCTCCCGCCAAAAACATTCAGTACTTC
.	TRBV6-1	.	TRBJ2-5	CASSVAVRETQYF	TGTGCCAGCAGTGTGGCAGTTCGAGAGACCCAGTACTTC
.	TRBV6-1	.	TRBJ1-4	CASSGGSPNEKLFF	TGTGCCAGCAGTGGAGGGAGTCCTAATGAAAAACTGTTTTTT
.	TRBV9	.	TRBJ2-5	CASSVGVIREETQYF	TGTGCCAGCAGCGTAGGGGTCATCAGGGAAGAGACCCAGTACTTC
.	TRBV7-2	few	TRBJ2-6	CASSPGLSGANVLTF	TGTGCCAGCAGCCCGGGTCTATCTGGGGCCAACGTCCTGACTTTC
TRBD1	TRBV6-2/TRBV6-3	many	TRBJ1-5	CASSYSVTGGSQPQHF	TGTGCCAGCAGTTACTCCGTGACAGGGGGCTCTCAGCCCCAGCATTTT
.	TRBV20-1	many	TRBJ2-7	CSAYSYEQYF	TGCAGTGCGTATTCCTACGAGCAGTACTTC
.	TRBV3-1	.	TRBJ2-1	CASSQGGTYNEQFF	TGTGCCAGCAGCCAAGGCGGTACCTACAATGAGCAGTTCTTC
.	TRBV4-2	.	TRBJ2-4	CASSQARETIQYF	TGTGCCAGCAGCCAAGCCCGAGAGACTATTCAGTACTTC
.	TRBV2	.	TRBJ2-3	CASSELSRSSTDTQYF	TGTGCCAGCAGTGAACTAAGCCGCTCTAGCACAGATACGCAGTATTTT
.	TRBV6-1	.	TRBJ1-1	CASSDPPPAGNTEAFF	TGTGCCAGCAGTGACCCCCCCCCCGCGGGGAACACTGAAGCTTTCTTT
.	TRBV29-1	many	TRBJ2-3	CSVEDQTGFTDTQYF	TGCAGCGTTGAAGATCAAACGGGGTTCACAGATACGCAGTATTTT
.	TRBV18	.	TRBJ1-1	CANIQDTEAFF	TGTGCCAACATTCAAGACACTGAAGCTTTCTTT
TRBD1	TRBV6-5	.	TRBJ1-4	CASSYNRGRHEKLFF	TGTGCCAGCAGTTATAACAGGGGGCGTCATGAAAAACTGTTTTTT
.	TRBV2	few	TRBJ1-5	CASSEVRQRTGSQHF	TGTGCCAGCAGTGAGGTCCGTCAAAGGACGGGGTCCCAGCATTTT
.	TRBV4-2	.	TRBJ2-1	CASSQGPRGNEQFF	TGTGCCAGCAGCCAAGGCCCTAGAGGCAATGAGCAGTTCTTC
.	TRBV20-1	few	TRBJ1-2	CSAPQGIYGYTF	TGCAGTGCTCCCCAGGGTATCTATGGCTACACCTTC
TRBD2	TRBV3-1	few	TRBJ2-7	CASSGSSGSNYEQYF	TGTGCCAGCAGCGGTTCTAGCGGGAGCAACTACGAGCAGTACTTC
.	TRBV19	.	TRBJ2-3	CASTPSFLWVAGDTQYF	TGTGCCAGTACCCCATCCTTTCTATGGGTAGCAGGAGATACGCAGTATTTT
.	TRBV7-2	few	TRBJ2-3	CASSRRGQSADTQYF	TGTGCCAGCAGCCGCCGGGGGCAGAGCGCAGATACGCAGTATTTT
TRBD1	TRBV20-1	many	TRBJ1-5	CSAGQGASNQPQHF	TGCAGCGCTGGACAGGGGGCGAGCAATCAGCCCCAGCATTTT
.	TRBV24-1	few	TRBJ2-3	CATSDFAGSGTLYTQYF	TGTGCCACCAGTGATTTCGCAGGGTCCGGAACCCTCTATACGCAGTATTTT
.	TRBV7-2	few	TRBJ1-2	CASSPVSDYGYTF	TGTGCCAGCAGTCCCGTCAGCGACTATGGCTACACCTTC
TRBD1	TRBV5-5	.	TRBJ2-7	CASSLQGALGEQYF	TGTGCCAGCAGCTTACAGGGGGCGCTTGGAGAGCAGTACTTC
TRBD1	TRBV11-2	few	TRBJ2-3	CASSLLSRGRITDTQYF	TGTGCCAGCAGCTTATTAAGCAGGGGGCGCATCACAGATACGCAGTATTTT
.	TRBV20-1	few	TRBJ2-7	CSAIRETNEQYF	TGCAGTGCCATCCGGGAAACCAACGAGCAGTACTTC
TRBD2	TRBV12-3/TRBV12-4	.	TRBJ2-3	CASTVGLAGGPGTDTQYF	TGTGCCAGCACCGTGGGACTAGCGGGAGGGCCAGGGACAGATACGCAGTATTTT
.	TRBV4-3	many	TRBJ1-5	CASSQDIWALGGQPQHF	TGCGCCAGCAGCCAAGATATCTGGGCCCTCGGAGGTCAGCCCCAGCATTTT
.	TRBV18	.	TRBJ2-4	CASSPGIAKNIQYF	TGTGCCAGCTCACCGGGGATAGCCAAAAACATTCAGTACTTC